Listed below are T cell receptor beta chains from one sample, sequenced in a study of shared clonotypes between healthy human individuals. The method was immunoSEQ multiplex PCR; TCRdb's version includes in-frame clones alone and lacks a portion of them. The top ten hold 0.9% to 1.5% of the sample, which has about 1,900,000 clones, about 95% seen once. The sequenced material came from naive CD8+ T cells sorted from blood. Receptors were obtained from a man younger than 35 in good health. Both conserved end residues are part of each CDR3. A D gene is named only where the DNA matches it firmly.

j_gene: TRBJ2-7; v_gene: TRBV2; d_gene: TRBD1; CDR3aa: CASSEKGASEQYF; CDR3nt: TGTGCCAGCTCAGAGAAGGGGGCAAGCGAGCAGTACTTC
j_gene: TRBJ2-7; v_gene: TRBV6-1; d_gene: -; CDR3aa: CASSGTGVSYEQYF; CDR3nt: TGTGCCAGCAGTGGGACTGGAGTTTCCTACGAGCAGTACTTC
j_gene: TRBJ1-1; v_gene: TRBV5-6; d_gene: -; CDR3aa: CASSFDMNTEAFF; CDR3nt: TGTGCCAGCAGCTTTGACATGAACACTGAAGCTTTCTTT
j_gene: TRBJ2-2; v_gene: TRBV29-1; d_gene: TRBD2; CDR3aa: CSVSGLEGGELFF; CDR3nt: TGCAGCGTCTCGGGACTAGAAGGCGGGGAGCTGTTTTTT
j_gene: TRBJ1-3; v_gene: TRBV30; d_gene: TRBD1; CDR3aa: CAWDDGQGGNTIYF; CDR3nt: TGTGCCTGGGATGACGGACAGGGTGGAAACACCATATATTTT
j_gene: TRBJ1-1; v_gene: TRBV5-1; d_gene: TRBD1; CDR3aa: CASSLTGGALDTEAFF; CDR3nt: TGCGCCAGCAGCCTGACAGGGGGCGCACTTGACACTGAAGCTTTCTTT
j_gene: TRBJ1-3; v_gene: TRBV5-6; d_gene: -; CDR3aa: CASSLGYFSGNTIYF; CDR3nt: TGTGCCAGCAGCCTCGGGTACTTCTCTGGAAACACCATATATTTT
j_gene: TRBJ2-2; v_gene: TRBV4-1; d_gene: -; CDR3aa: CASSQAVAHGGELFF; CDR3nt: TGCGCCAGCAGCCAAGCGGTAGCCCACGGAGGGGAGCTGTTTTTT
j_gene: TRBJ2-2; v_gene: TRBV7-6; d_gene: TRBD2; CDR3aa: CASSLTSGVATGELFF; CDR3nt: TGTGCCAGCAGCTTAACTAGCGGGGTAGCCACCGGGGAGCTGTTTTTT
j_gene: TRBJ2-7; v_gene: TRBV19; d_gene: TRBD2; CDR3aa: CASSPHPGLAGVHEQYF; CDR3nt: TGTGCCAGTAGCCCCCATCCGGGACTAGCGGGAGTACACGAGCAGTACTTC
j_gene: TRBJ2-3; v_gene: TRBV23-1; d_gene: -; CDR3aa: CASSRPPRTDTQYF; CDR3nt: TGCGCCAGCAGTCGTCCTCCTCGCACAGATACGCAGTATTTT
j_gene: TRBJ1-2; v_gene: TRBV29-1; d_gene: -; CDR3aa: CSVAEGSTGVYGYTF; CDR3nt: TGCAGCGTCGCCGAGGGCTCCACTGGGGTTTATGGCTACACCTTC
j_gene: TRBJ2-3; v_gene: TRBV9; d_gene: -; CDR3aa: CASSVERVGTDTQYF; CDR3nt: TGTGCCAGCAGCGTAGAGAGGGTGGGCACAGATACGCAGTATTTT